These 10 T cell receptor beta chains originate from one sample sequenced in a study of cytomegalovirus exposure and HLA in healthy donors. Both 60 Vbeta primers and 13 Jbeta primers went into the PCR. Clones were sequenced by immunoSEQ multiplex PCR, and TCRdb holds only the in-frame ones, with some missing. The sample holds 100,000 to 150,000 clones, 77% seen once. Sequencing used PBMCs. These receptors all come from a human donor in good health.

The gene calls are TRBV28 and TRBJ1-4, with 7 bases identical to TRBD1. The CDR3 loop spans 16 amino acids. Germline values: CDR1 MDHEN, CDR2 SYDVKM. The V gene end was trimmed by 4 bases and the J gene end by 6 bases; junction bases not matched to a gene: 11. In DNA form, the CDR3 reads TGTGCCAGCAGTTCATACAGGGGAAATGAGGATGAAAAACTGTTTTTT. Its translation: CASSSYRGNEDEKLFF.

The chain is built from TRBV10-2 and TRBJ2-2; 13 bases are shared with TRBD2. V gave up 8 bases and J gave up 4 bases; unmatched junction bases: 13. Germline assignment: CDR1 WSHSY and CDR2 SAAADI. The CDR3 is made up of 18 amino acids. Here the CDR3 reads CASASRLAGGLGTGELFF. The DNA of the CDR3 is TGCGCCAGCGCGTCCAGACTAGCGGGAGGTTTGGGCACCGGGGAGCTGTTTTTT.

The CDR3 region has the DNA TGTGCCAGTAGTATTTTGGCTAGCGGGAGGTCCTACAATGAGCAGTTCTTC. Protein product: CASSILASGRSYNEQFF. V usage is TRBV19 and J usage is TRBJ2-1; 11 bases line up with TRBD2. The germline V gene encodes CDR1 LNHDA and CDR2 SQIVND (reference sequence). The CDR3 length is 17 residues. With 3 bases clipped from V and 1 base from J, the junction kept 5 bases outside the gene matches. Using reference TRBV19 and TRBJ2-1 for the parts outside the CDR3, the full variable domain is DGGITQSPKYLFRKEGQNVTLSCEQNLNHDAMYWYRQDPGQGLRLIYYSQIVNDFQKGDIAEGYSVSREKKESFPLTVTSAQKNPTAFYLCASSILASGRSYNEQFFGPGTRLTVL.

This clone was recorded once. CDR3 residues: CASSAWTSGWTGELFF. As DNA, the CDR3 is TGTGCCAGCAGCGCATGGACTAGCGGGTGGACCGGGGAGCTGTTTTTT. The genes are TRBV9 and TRBJ2-2; 11 positions agree with TRBD2. From germline, CDR1 is SGDLS and CDR2 YYNGEE. The CDR3 consists of 16 residues. The ends lost 3 bases at V and 5 bases at J; junction bases unmatched: 6.

The CDR3: CASSQQGARGYTF. The CDR3 DNA is TGCGCCAGCAGCCAACAGGGGGCTCGAGGCTACACCTTC. The rearrangement uses TRBV4-1 and TRBJ1-2; 8 bases agree with TRBD1. The V gene end was trimmed by 2 bases and the J gene end by 8 bases; junction bases not matched to a gene: 4. CDR3 size: 13 residues. Germline V gives CDR1 MGHRA, CDR2 YSYEKL.

The gene calls are TRBV5-5 and TRBJ1-1; no definite D call. The V gene lost 0 bases and the J gene lost 0 bases, with 6 bases spanning the gap. This CDR3 comprises 14 residues. Germline-derived CDR1 and CDR2 are SGHKS and YYEKEE (reference sequence). CDR3 sequence: CASSLDRLNTEAFF. The CDR3 DNA is TGTGCCAGCAGCTTGGACAGATTGAACACTGAAGCTTTCTTT.

This sequence joins TRBV25-1 and TRBJ1-3, with D possibly TRBD1 on 6 matching bases. V was shortened by 8 bases and J by 4 bases, with 15 bases between the two germline ends. There are 14 residues in the CDR3. Germline loops: CDR1 MGHDK, CDR2 SYGVNS. The CDR3 loop reads CASRTGLGGNTIYF. As DNA, the CDR3 is TGTGCCAGCCGAACAGGGCTGGGGGGAAACACCATATATTTT.

This clone has more than one count but fewer than ten. CDR3 sequence: CASSVRQTPNTEAFF. The CDR3 region has the DNA TGTGCCAGCAGCGTTAGGCAGACTCCGAACACTGAAGCTTTCTTT. The chain has TRBV9 and TRBJ1-1; no reliable D call. Trimming pared 2 bases from V and 1 base from J, leaving 12 bases between. The CDR3 is made up of 15 amino acids. The germline gives CDR1 SGDLS, CDR2 YYNGEE.

The rearrangement uses TRBV11-3 and TRBJ2-2; D ambiguous. The CDR3 has 12 amino acids. V dropped 1 base and J dropped 6 bases, with 3 bases sitting between them. Germline assignment: CDR1 SGHNT and CDR2 YENEEA. The CDR3 protein is CASSLGAGELFF. For the CDR3, the DNA is TGTGCCAGCAGCTTAGGCGCCGGGGAGCTGTTTTTT.

This rearrangement joins TRBV5-6 to TRBJ2-1; 9 nucleotides match TRBD1. The CDR3 covers 16 residues. The germline CDR1 and CDR2 sequences are SGHDT and YYEEEE. V lost 3 bases and J lost 5; bases outside the gene matches: 9. Written as DNA, the CDR3 is TGTGCCAGCAGCTCCTACAGGGGGCGCTTGGACAATGAGCAGTTCTTC. It is translated as CASSSYRGRLDNEQFF.